The 10 T cell receptor beta chains in this list originate from one sample, sequenced in a study of monozygotic twins with inflammatory bowel disease. TCRdb re-called the 5' RACE reads and catalogs CDR3 proteins one per entry, DNA excluded. The sample holds just over 300,000 distinct CDR3 sequences. Material for sequencing was blood. All receptors derive from a human donor with ulcerative colitis or Crohn's disease, or a healthy co-twin of an affected twin (not recorded which).

V is TRBV12-3 or TRBV12-4 and J is TRBJ1-3; TCRdb's D call of TRBD1 is untestable without DNA. The CDR3 totals 15 residues. The CDR3 spells CASRIQGAPGNTIYF.

This chain uses TRBV7-3 with TRBJ1-1; there is no DNA to check the TCRdb D call of TRBD1. Germline loops: CDR1 SGHTA, CDR2 FQGTGA. This CDR3 has 14 residues. The chain's CDR3 is CASSFNRGPTEAFF.

This chain connects TRBV7-2 to TRBJ2-5; there is no DNA to check the TCRdb D call of TRBD1. The germline V gene has CDR1 SGHTA and CDR2 FQGNSA. The CDR3 spans 15 residues. The CDR3 here is CASSLPGGATETQYF.

This chain connects TRBV29-1 to TRBJ2-1. Per germline, CDR1 SQVTM and CDR2 ANQGSEA. This CDR3 has 14 residues. CDR3 amino acids: CSVKAGGAYNEQFF.

The rearrangement joins TRBV12-3 or TRBV12-4 to TRBJ2-2. This CDR3 contains 16 residues. The chain's CDR3 is CASSLKVRSNTGELFF.

This chain links TRBV28 with TRBJ1-2. Germline V gives CDR1 MDHEN, CDR2 SYDVKM. CDR3 length: 16 amino acids. CDR3 sequence: CASSPPGAENSYGYTF.

V is TRBV20-1 and J is TRBJ2-7; TCRdb gives TRBD1 as the D gene, but with no DNA this cannot be confirmed. The CDR3 totals 16 residues. Germline-derived CDR1 and CDR2 are DFQATT and SNEGSKA (reference sequence). The CDR3 here is CSARDRFRGSTYGQYF.

The chain carries TRBV5-1 and TRBJ1-1; there is no DNA to check the TCRdb D call of TRBD1. Germline lookup yields CDR1 SGHRS and CDR2 YFSETQ. CDR3 length equals 13 residues. CDR3 sequence: CASSTGFDTEAFF.

The V and J genes are TRBV10-2 and TRBJ1-2; the D gene TCRdb calls, TRBD1, cannot be checked with no DNA. The CDR3 contains 12 residues. Germline values: CDR1 WSHSY, CDR2 SAAADI. The CDR3 loop is CASAGGSYGYTF.

V and J are TRBV11-3 and TRBJ2-3; checking the TCRdb D call of TRBD1 is not possible without DNA. Germline CDR1 reads SGHNT; CDR2 reads YENEEA. CDR3 size: 14 residues. The CDR3 is CASSSHRGADTQYF. Looking up the rest from reference TRBV11-3 and TRBJ2-3 gives the full variable domain: EAGVVQSPRYKIIEKKQPVAFWCNPISGHNTLYWYLQNLGQGPELLIRYENEEAVDDSQLPKDRFSAERLKGVDSTLKIQPAELGDSAVYLCASSSHRGADTQYFGPGTRLTVL.